The 5 T cell receptor beta chains reported below all come from one sample, sequenced in a study of OX40 agonist ivuxolimab in advanced cancers. The library was obtained by the immunoSEQ multiplex PCR assay. TCRdb holds this immuneACCESS table with in-frame rearrangements only. Some clones are missing; in checked studies, unresolved V genes explain under half, and the rest has no known cause. The sample table lists approximately 53,000 clones, 85% to 95% of them with a count of one. Of the sample, roughly a quarter falls within the top ten clones. The input for sequencing was CD4+ or CD8+ T cells sorted from blood, taken in a trial of the OX40 agonist ivuxolimab. These receptors were taken from an adult with an advanced solid tumor such as melanoma, head and neck, liver or kidney cancer.

The rearrangement links TRBV7-9 to TRBJ2-1; no firm D call. The germline V and J ends were trimmed by 5 bases and 5 bases, with 16 bases remaining between them. The CDR3 consists of 15 residues. Germline-derived CDR1 and CDR2 are SEHNR and FQNEAQ (reference sequence). The DNA for the CDR3 is TGTGCCAGCAGCCCCCCTCTTTCGGGTAACAATGAGCAGTTCTTC. This codes for CASSPPLSGNNEQFF.

CDR3 amino acids: CASSVGFAGSYEQYF. CDR3 nucleotide sequence: TGTGCCAGTAGTGTGGGCTTCGCAGGATCCTACGAGCAGTACTTC. The chain employs TRBV19 and TRBJ2-7; D is undetermined. This CDR3 region has 15 residues. CDR1 is LNHDA and CDR2 is SQIVND in the germline V gene (reference sequence). Trimming stripped 5 bases from V and 1 base from J, with 15 bases between.

The chain links TRBV11-2 to TRBJ1-4; no reliable D call. CDR3 size: 14 residues. The germline V gene has CDR1 SGHAT and CDR2 FQNNGV. Trimming removed 2 bases from V and 0 bases from J, with 4 bases in between. The CDR3 loop is CASSLLATNEKLFF. CDR3 nucleotide sequence: TGTGCCAGCAGCTTACTAGCAACTAATGAAAAACTGTTTTTT.

This clone came up a few times. J is TRBJ2-1 and V is TRBV15; 12 bases are shared with TRBD2. The CDR3 has 15 amino acids. The junction had 11 bases not matched to a gene; V was cut back by 8 bases and J by 9 bases. CDR1 is LNHNV and CDR2 is YYDKDF in the germline V gene (reference sequence). CDR3 bases: TGTGCCACCTCCGTCGGGACTAGCGGGTTGAGTGAGCAGTTCTTC. Amino acids: CATSVGTSGLSEQFF.

This chain uses TRBV15 with TRBJ1-6; possibly TRBD1 for D (5 bases). V was pared by 1 base and J by 9 bases, with 10 bases between. CDR1 is LNHNV, CDR2 YYDKDF, per germline (reference sequence). The CDR3 has 14 amino acids. The DNA of the CDR3 is TGTGCCACCAGCAGAGTTGGGGACGGTTCACCCCTCCACTTT. Its protein is CATSRVGDGSPLHF.